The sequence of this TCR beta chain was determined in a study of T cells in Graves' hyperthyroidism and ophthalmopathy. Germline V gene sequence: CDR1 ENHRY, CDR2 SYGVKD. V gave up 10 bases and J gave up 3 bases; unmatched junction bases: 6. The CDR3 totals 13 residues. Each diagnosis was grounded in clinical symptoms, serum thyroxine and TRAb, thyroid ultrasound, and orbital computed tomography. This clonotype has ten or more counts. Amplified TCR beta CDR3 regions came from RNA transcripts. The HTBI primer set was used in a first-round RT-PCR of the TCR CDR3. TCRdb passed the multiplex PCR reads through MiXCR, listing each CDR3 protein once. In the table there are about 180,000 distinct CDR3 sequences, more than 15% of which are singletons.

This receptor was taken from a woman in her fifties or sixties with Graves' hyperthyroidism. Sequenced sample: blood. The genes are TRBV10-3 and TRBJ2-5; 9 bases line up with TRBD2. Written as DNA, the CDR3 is TGTGCCAATTTAGCGGGGGCGGAAGAGACCCAGTACTTC. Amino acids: CANLAGAEETQYF.